These 20 T cell receptor beta chains were sequenced from one sample in a study of T-cell memory formation after mild COVID-19. TCRdb analysed the 5' RACE reads with MiXCR anew, one entry per CDR3 protein. Of a few hundred thousand distinct CDR3 sequences in the sample, 20% to 25% were seen once. The source material was PBMCs or a T cell subset sorted from them (not recorded which). The origin of the receptors is an adult woman who had mild COVID-19 (a few samples of this study predate the infection). Cell type and time point are not known.

This chain joins TRBV5-1 and TRBJ1-1; weak D call: TRBD1 (5 bases). Germline CDR1 and CDR2: SGHRS and YFSETQ. This CDR3 spans 17 amino acids. Between the trimmed V and J ends, which lost 0 bases and 0 bases, there was a span of 15 bases. DNA for the CDR3: TGCGCCAGCAGCTTGGTCGGGGCAGGCGCTTTGAACACTGAAGCTTTCTTT. Encoded protein: CASSLVGAGALNTEAFF.

V gene TRBV20-1 combines with J gene TRBJ1-2; D is possibly TRBD1 (5 bases). In germline, CDR1 is DFQATT, CDR2 SNEGSKA (reference sequence). V lost 6 bases to trimming and J lost 3 bases, with 14 bases between them. This CDR3 region has 13 residues. The CDR3 DNA reads as TGCAGTGCATCCAGGGTCCGGGACTATGGCTACACCTTC. It encodes CSASRVRDYGYTF.

This clonotype was found many times. The chain is built from TRBV24-1 and TRBJ2-3, with 7 bases lining up with TRBD1. CDR1 KGHDR and CDR2 SFDVKD come from the germline V gene. The CDR3 contains 15 residues. The J segment lost 5 bases and the V segment lost 1 base, leaving 5 bases of the junction unmatched. The CDR3 protein is CATSDFRGYGDTQYF. The CDR3 nucleotides are TGTGCCACCAGTGATTTCAGGGGGTATGGAGATACGCAGTATTTT.

This clonotype has more than one count but fewer than ten. V is TRBV13 and J is TRBJ1-2; D is unclear. This CDR3 contains 15 residues. V was trimmed by 0 bases and J by 2 bases, leaving 10 bases between them. Germline V gene sequence: CDR1 PRHDT, CDR2 FYEKMQ (reference sequence). This CDR3 reads CASSLGRAMNYGYTF. Here the CDR3 DNA reads TGTGCCAGCAGCTTAGGCCGGGCAATGAACTATGGCTACACCTTC.

In this sample, this clonotype turned up a few times. The rearrangement joins TRBV4-1 to TRBJ2-1; TRBD1 aligns across 7 bases. CDR1 is MGHRA and CDR2 is YSYEKL in the germline V gene. Losses at the gene ends were 4 bases for V and 7 bases for J; bases not matched to a gene: 7. This CDR3 has 14 residues. CDR3 DNA: TGCGCCAGCAGCCCCCGAAGGGGGCGTAATGAGCAGTTCTTC. Translating it yields CASSPRRGRNEQFF.

This chain connects TRBV24-1 to TRBJ2-3, with TRBD2 matching over 10 bases. This CDR3 contains 15 residues. Looked up from germline, CDR1 is KGHDR and CDR2 is SFDVKD. Trimming removed 4 bases from V and 5 bases from J; junction bases left unmatched: 5. The CDR3, as DNA: TGTGCCACCAGTGACGAGCGGGAGGGTGGAGATACGCAGTATTTT. It codes for CATSDEREGGDTQYF.

The J gene is TRBJ1-1, the V gene TRBV4-2; 7 bases agree with TRBD1. V dropped 0 bases and J dropped 6; count of bases not matched to a gene: 7. Per germline, CDR1 LGHNA and CDR2 YNFKEQ. The CDR3 extends over 15 amino acids. The CDR3, as DNA: TGTGCCAGCAGCCAAGAAAAGGGGGCGCCCGCTGAAGCTTTCTTT. It yields the protein CASSQEKGAPAEAFF.

This clonotype was counted once. J is TRBJ2-1 and V is TRBV30; 7 positions match TRBD2. V dropped 0 bases and J dropped 8; count of bases not matched to a gene: 10. The CDR3 has 15 amino acids. CDR1 is GTSNPN, CDR2 SVGIG, per germline (reference sequence). Here the CDR3 reads CAWSVPETSFHEQFF. The CDR3 DNA reads TGTGCCTGGAGTGTACCCGAGACTAGCTTCCATGAGCAGTTCTTC.

This chain connects TRBV6-5 to TRBJ1-1; 9 nucleotides match TRBD1. Germline V lookup: CDR1 MNHEY, CDR2 SVGAGI. Trimming cost V 5 bases and J 1 base; bases outside gene matches: 11. The CDR3 totals 17 residues. The CDR3 sequence is CASSPIRDRARNTEAFF. CDR3 nucleotide sequence: TGTGCCAGCAGTCCTATCCGGGACAGGGCAAGGAACACTGAAGCTTTCTTT.

This chain links TRBV14 with TRBJ1-2, with TRBD1 as a possible D gene (5 bases). Trimming took 2 bases from V and 4 from J, leaving 14 bases between them. The CDR3 has 15 residues. Germline V gives CDR1 SGHDN, CDR2 FVKESK. The CDR3 DNA follows: TGTGCCAGCAGCCAAAAGGGGATTTCGATCTATGGCTACACCTTC. Translation: CASSQKGISIYGYTF.

The chain combines TRBV12-3 or TRBV12-4 with TRBJ2-1, with D uncertain. The V end was cut by 8 bases, the J end by 9 bases, with 11 bases between. This CDR3 is 11 amino acids long. The CDR3 here is CASGFAGEQFF. Written as DNA, the CDR3 is TGTGCCAGCGGGTTCGCCGGTGAGCAGTTCTTC.

The chain carries TRBV15 and TRBJ1-4; D is uncertain. CDR3 length equals 17 residues. V was trimmed by 0 bases and J by 6 bases, leaving 17 bases between them. CDR1 and CDR2 (germline): LNHNV, YYDKDF (reference sequence). This CDR3 is CATSRDLRVDGDEKLFF. The CDR3 DNA follows: TGTGCCACCAGCAGAGATCTAAGGGTCGATGGGGATGAAAAACTGTTTTTT.

This clonotype was found many times. The chain is built from TRBV5-6 and TRBJ1-1; tentative D call: TRBD1 (5 bases). Trimming removed 3 bases at V and 1 base at J, with 10 bases between. In germline, CDR1 is SGHDT, CDR2 YYEEEE. This CDR3 spans 14 amino acids. The CDR3 region has the DNA TGTGCCAGCAGCTGGGGCCGCGGGAACACTGAAGCTTTCTTT. It yields the protein CASSWGRGNTEAFF.

V usage is TRBV20-1 and J usage is TRBJ1-4, with TRBD1 matching 7 bases. The CDR3 is made up of 14 amino acids. The V segment lost 6 bases and the J segment 0 bases; nucleotides outside the gene matches: 4. Germline assignment: CDR1 DFQATT and CDR2 SNEGSKA (reference sequence). CDR3 nucleotide sequence: TGCAGTGCAGGTCAGGGGGCAACTAATGAAAAACTGTTTTTT. Translating gives CSAGQGATNEKLFF.

The rearrangement joins TRBV12-3 or TRBV12-4 to TRBJ2-1; 7 nucleotides align to TRBD1. The CDR3 consists of 16 residues. After removal of 5 bases from V and 2 bases from J, the junction contained 9 bases not matched to a gene. The CDR3 is CASSTRDSHTYNEQFF. The CDR3 nucleotides are TGTGCCAGCAGTACCCGGGACAGTCATACCTACAATGAGCAGTTCTTC.

This clonotype showed up just a few times. This chain joins TRBV20-1 and TRBJ1-2; tentatively, D is TRBD1 (6 bases). V was pared by 5 bases and J by 3 bases, with 16 bases between. The CDR3 runs to 14 residues. Germline loops: CDR1 DFQATT, CDR2 SNEGSKA (reference sequence). The chain's CDR3 is CSAQGTTGHYGYTF. In DNA, the CDR3 is TGCAGTGCTCAGGGGACAACGGGGCACTATGGCTACACCTTC.

This clonotype was seen only a few times. The chain employs TRBV11-2 and TRBJ2-7; D possibly corresponds to TRBD1 (6 bases). Germline assignment: CDR1 SGHAT and CDR2 FQNNGV. This CDR3 contains 15 residues. Trimming pared 5 bases from V and 1 base from J, leaving 15 bases between. The CDR3 loop reads CASSSYARGSYEQYF. The CDR3 DNA follows: TGTGCCAGCAGCAGCTACGCGAGGGGGTCCTACGAGCAGTACTTC.

The V gene is TRBV7-9, the J gene TRBJ1-6, with D uncertain. Germline V gene sequence: CDR1 SEHNR, CDR2 FQNEAQ (reference sequence). The germline V and J ends were trimmed by 3 bases and 7 bases, with 7 bases remaining between them. This CDR3 comprises 13 residues. CDR3 region: CASSLGQNSPLHF. The DNA for the CDR3 is TGTGCCAGCAGCTTGGGCCAAAATTCACCCCTCCACTTT.

The genes are TRBV19 and TRBJ1-4; D uncertain. V gave up 5 bases and J gave up 6 bases, with 13 bases separating them. The CDR3 loop spans 14 amino acids. The germline CDR1 and CDR2 sequences are LNHDA and SQIVND (reference sequence). Written as DNA, the CDR3 is TGTGCCAGTAGTCCCCCCGGGAGTTATGAAAAACTGTTTTTT. Its translation: CASSPPGSYEKLFF. The whole variable domain, remainder taken from reference TRBV19 and TRBJ1-4, is DGGITQSPKYLFRKEGQNVTLSCEQNLNHDAMYWYRQDPGQGLRLIYYSQIVNDFQKGDIAEGYSVSREKKESFPLTVTSAQKNPTAFYLCASSPPGSYEKLFFGSGTQLSVL.

This clonotype was observed a few times. The gene calls are TRBV9 and TRBJ2-1, with D tentatively TRBD1 or TRBD2 (5 bases each). Trimming left V 2 bases short and J 2 bases short, with 14 bases between. The germline V gene has CDR1 SGDLS and CDR2 YYNGEE. This CDR3 spans 16 amino acids. The CDR3 nucleotides read TGTGCCAGCAGCGTGAGAGGAGTGGGGGCCTACAATGAGCAGTTCTTC. Translating it yields CASSVRGVGAYNEQFF.